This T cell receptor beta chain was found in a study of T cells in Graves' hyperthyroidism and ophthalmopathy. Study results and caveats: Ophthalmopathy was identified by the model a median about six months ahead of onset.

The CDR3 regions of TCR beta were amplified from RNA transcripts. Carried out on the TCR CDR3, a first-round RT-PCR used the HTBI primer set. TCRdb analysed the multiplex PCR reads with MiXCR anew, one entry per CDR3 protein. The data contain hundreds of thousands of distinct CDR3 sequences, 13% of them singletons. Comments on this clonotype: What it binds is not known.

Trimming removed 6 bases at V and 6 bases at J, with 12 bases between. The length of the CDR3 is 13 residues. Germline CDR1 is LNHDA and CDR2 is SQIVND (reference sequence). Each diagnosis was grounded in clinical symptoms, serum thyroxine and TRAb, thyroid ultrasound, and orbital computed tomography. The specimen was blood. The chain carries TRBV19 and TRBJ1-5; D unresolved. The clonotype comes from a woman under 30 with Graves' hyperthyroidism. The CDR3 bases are TGTGCCAGTAGGATCGGAGTAGGTCAGCCCCAGCATTTT. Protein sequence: CASRIGVGQPQHF. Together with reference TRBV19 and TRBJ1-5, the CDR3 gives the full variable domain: DGGITQSPKYLFRKEGQNVTLSCEQNLNHDAMYWYRQDPGQGLRLIYYSQIVNDFQKGDIAEGYSVSREKKESFPLTVTSAQKNPTAFYLCASRIGVGQPQHFGDGTRLSIL.